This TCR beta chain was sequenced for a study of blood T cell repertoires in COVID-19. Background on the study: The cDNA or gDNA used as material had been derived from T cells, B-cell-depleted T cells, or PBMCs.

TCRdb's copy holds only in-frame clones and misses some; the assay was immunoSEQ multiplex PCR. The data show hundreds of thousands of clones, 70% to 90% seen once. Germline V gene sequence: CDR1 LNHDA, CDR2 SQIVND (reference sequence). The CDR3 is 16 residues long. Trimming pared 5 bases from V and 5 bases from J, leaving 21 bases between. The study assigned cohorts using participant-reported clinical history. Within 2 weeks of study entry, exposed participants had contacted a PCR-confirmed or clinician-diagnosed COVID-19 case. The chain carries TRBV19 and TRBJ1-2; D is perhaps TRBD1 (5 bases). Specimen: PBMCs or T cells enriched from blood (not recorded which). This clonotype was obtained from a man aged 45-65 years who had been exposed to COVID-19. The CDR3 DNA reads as TGTGCCAGTAGTCCGTCTCGGACAAGAACATTATATGGCTACACCTTC. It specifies CASSPSRTRTLYGYTF.